These 15 T cell receptor beta chains came from one sample sequenced in a study of beta chain features in type 1 diabetes. The entirety of the isolated RNA underwent reverse transcription, so expressed TCRB transcripts were sequenced. Assay used: immunoSEQ multiplex PCR; TCRdb lists only in-frame clones, some missing. Of more than 350,000 clones listed, about an eighth are singletons. The sequenced material came from naive CD4+ T cells from blood. These receptors originate from a young woman in good health.

The CDR3 sequence is CASSLVAGLNYNEQFF. The CDR3 region has the DNA TGTGCCAGCAGCTTAGTTGCAGGCCTGAACTACAATGAGCAGTTCTTC. The chain recombines TRBV11-2 with TRBJ2-1; no firm D call. Trimming removed 1 base from V and 3 bases from J, with 13 bases in between. The CDR3 sequence is 16 residues long. CDR1 is SGHAT and CDR2 is FQNNGV in the germline V gene.

This clone has just a few counts. The V and J genes are TRBV6-5 and TRBJ1-2, with TRBD1 as a possible D gene (5 bases). V was pared by 8 bases and J by 4 bases, with 14 bases between. The CDR3 runs to 13 residues. The germline V gene has CDR1 MNHEY and CDR2 SVGAGI. CDR3 loop: CASSPGRFYGYTF. DNA for the CDR3: TGTGCCAGCTCTCCGGGACGTTTCTATGGCTACACCTTC.

This clone was found a few times. The chain joins TRBV2 to TRBJ2-1; D gene uncertain. The ends were cut back, 8 bases at V and 7 bases at J, with 9 bases in the middle. Germline V lookup: CDR1 SNHLY, CDR2 FYNNEI. The CDR3 contains 11 residues. CDR3 bases: TGTGCCAGCCATATTAGGAATGAGCAGTTCTTC. It yields the protein CASHIRNEQFF. The variable domain in full, completed from reference TRBV2 and TRBJ2-1, reads EPEVTQTPSHQVTQMGQEVILRCVPISNHLYFYWYRQILGQKVEFLVSFYNNEISEKSEIFDDQFSVERPDGSNFTLKIRSTKLEDSAMYFCASHIRNEQFFGPGTRLTVL.

Turning to this clone: Germline is not matched at one junction end, which may reflect a read error. V and J are TRBV20-1 and TRBJ1-2; 8 bases agree with TRBD1. From germline, CDR1 is DFQATT and CDR2 SNEGSKA (reference sequence). This CDR3 contains 10 residues. The CDR3 nucleotides are TGCAGTGCAAGACAGGGGTCGGCTATCTTC. This encodes CSARQGSAIF.

The rearrangement uses TRBV2 and TRBJ2-6, with D perhaps given as TRBD1 or TRBD2 (5 bases each). V was clipped by 8 bases and J by 0 bases, with 14 bases between them. The CDR3 has 16 amino acids. CDR1 is SNHLY, CDR2 FYNNEI, per germline. CDR3 in amino acids: CASAVTGTSGANVLTF. The CDR3 DNA reads TGTGCCAGCGCGGTGACCGGGACCTCTGGGGCCAACGTCCTGACTTTC.

This clone showed up just a few times. This chain joins TRBV7-2 and TRBJ2-7; TRBD1 matches 8 bases. CDR3 length: 15 amino acids. The V and J ends lost 4 bases and 2 bases, in that order; junction bases with no gene match: 7. CDR1 is SGHTA, CDR2 FQGNSA, per germline. The CDR3 DNA is TGTGCCAGCAGCTCCGGACAGGGAGGTCCCTACGAGCAGTACTTC. It codes for CASSSGQGGPYEQYF.

The V gene is TRBV30, the J gene TRBJ1-5; TRBD1 matches at 7 bases. The CDR3 is 14 amino acids. The V segment lost 3 bases and the J segment 4 bases; nucleotides outside the gene matches: 6. Germline CDR1 GTSNPN, CDR2 SVGIG (reference sequence). The CDR3, as DNA: TGTGCCTGGAGCTTGGGACAGAAGAATCAGCCCCAGCATTTT. Translated, it gives CAWSLGQKNQPQHF.

This clone was recorded at least ten times. The CDR3 bases are TGTGCCTGGGGACAGGGAGCCTACAATGAGCAGTTCTTC. It specifies CAWGQGAYNEQFF. The chain combines TRBV30 with TRBJ2-1, with TRBD1 matching over 8 bases. CDR1 is GTSNPN, CDR2 SVGIG, per germline (reference sequence). Unmatched junction bases numbered 2, after V lost 5 bases and J lost 2 bases. The CDR3 is 13 amino acids.

V is TRBV29-1 and J is TRBJ1-1; 9 bases are shared with TRBD1. This CDR3 has 13 residues. The junction had 11 bases not matched to a gene; V was cut back by 7 bases and J by 8 bases. The germline V gene encodes CDR1 SQVTM and CDR2 ANQGSEA. CDR3 sequence (DNA): TGCAGCGGACGGGACAGGGACTTTAGAGAAGCTTTCTTT. Its protein is CSGRDRDFREAFF.

The chain employs TRBV2 and TRBJ2-3, with TRBD2 as a possible D gene (5 bases). Germline CDR1 is SNHLY and CDR2 is FYNNEI. Trimming shortened V by 7 bases and J by 3 bases, and 8 bases separated the two germline ends. The CDR3 length is 12 residues. The CDR3 here is CASTRETDTQYF. In nucleotides, the CDR3 is TGTGCCAGCACAAGGGAGACAGATACGCAGTATTTT.

This clone was observed a few times. The rearrangement joins TRBV30 to TRBJ2-7; 8 bases map to TRBD1. The V gene end was trimmed by 1 base and the J gene end by 4 bases; junction bases not matched to a gene: 6. CDR3 length: 14 residues. CDR1 and CDR2 from the germline V gene are GTSNPN and SVGIG (reference sequence). The CDR3 DNA reads TGTGCCTGGAGTGCAGACAGGGGCAGATACGAGCAGTACTTC. This gives the protein CAWSADRGRYEQYF.

The chain is built from TRBV5-1 and TRBJ1-2; D is unresolved. The V gene lost 0 bases and the J gene lost 3 bases, with 0 bases spanning the gap. Germline loops: CDR1 SGHRS, CDR2 YFSETQ. This CDR3 contains 11 residues. CDR3 sequence (DNA): TGCGCCAGCAGCTTGGACTATGGCTACACCTTC. Its translation is CASSLDYGYTF.

This clone was recorded a few times. The chain couples TRBV30 to TRBJ2-1; D possibly corresponds to TRBD1 (7 bases). V was cut by 0 bases and J by 1 base, with 13 bases left in between. Germline V gene sequence: CDR1 GTSNPN, CDR2 SVGIG (reference sequence). The CDR3 contains 16 residues. The CDR3 here is CAWSVDAGGSYNEQFF. The CDR3 DNA follows: TGTGCCTGGAGTGTGGACGCAGGGGGGTCCTACAATGAGCAGTTCTTC.

This clone was picked up a small number of times. The genes are TRBV27 and TRBJ1-2, with D possibly matching TRBD1 (5 bases). Trimming cost V 5 bases and J 1 base, with 17 bases left between them. In germline, CDR1 is MNHEY, CDR2 SMNVEV (reference sequence). This CDR3 comprises 16 residues. Here the CDR3 DNA reads TGTGCCAGCAGTAGACAGCGAGGGGATTATAACTATGGCTACACCTTC. Translated, it gives CASSRQRGDYNYGYTF.

This clone was picked up a small number of times. This rearrangement joins TRBV28 to TRBJ2-5; TRBD1 aligns across 8 bases. The CDR3 contains 13 residues. V shed 6 bases and J 6 bases; nucleotides not matched to a gene: 6. Germline V gene data show CDR1 as MDHEN and CDR2 as SYDVKM. The CDR3 nucleotides read TGTGCCAGCAGCGGACAGGGAAGGCAGACCCAGTACTTC. This codes for CASSGQGRQTQYF.